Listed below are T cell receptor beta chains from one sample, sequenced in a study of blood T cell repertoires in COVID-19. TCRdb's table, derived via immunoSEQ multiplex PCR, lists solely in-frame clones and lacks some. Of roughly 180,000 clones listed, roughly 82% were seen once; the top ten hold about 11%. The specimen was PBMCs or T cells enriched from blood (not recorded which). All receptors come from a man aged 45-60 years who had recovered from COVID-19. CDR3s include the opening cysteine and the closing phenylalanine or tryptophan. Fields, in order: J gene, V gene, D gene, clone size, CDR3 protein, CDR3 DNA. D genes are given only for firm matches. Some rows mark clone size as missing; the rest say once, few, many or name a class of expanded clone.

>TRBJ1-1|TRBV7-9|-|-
CASSFSRAPEAFF
TGTGCCAGCAGCTTCTCCAGGGCCCCTGAAGCTTTCTTT
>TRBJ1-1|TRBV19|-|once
CASSPHGLLPNTEAFF
TGTGCCAGTAGTCCACACGGACTACTCCCGAACACTGAAGCTTTCTTT
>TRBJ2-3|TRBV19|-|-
CASSMGQGVTDTQYF
TGTGCCAGTAGTATGGGCCAGGGCGTCACAGATACGCAGTATTTT
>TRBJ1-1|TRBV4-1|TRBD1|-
CASSTGDLNTEAFF
TGCGCCAGCAGCACAGGGGACTTGAACACTGAAGCTTTCTTT
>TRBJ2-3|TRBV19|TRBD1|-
CASSTTGADTQYF
TGTGCCAGTAGTACTACAGGGGCAGATACGCAGTATTTT
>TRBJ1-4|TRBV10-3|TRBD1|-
CATQPGQMNEKLFF
TGTGCCACGCAACCGGGACAGATGAATGAAAAACTGTTTTTT
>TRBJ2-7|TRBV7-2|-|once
CASSLAGGRLKDRAYEQYF
TGTGCCAGCAGCTTAGCGGGAGGACGCCTTAAGGACCGAGCCTACGAGCAGTACTTC
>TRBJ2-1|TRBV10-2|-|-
CASSELEQFF
TGCGCCAGCAGTGAGCTTGAGCAGTTCTTC
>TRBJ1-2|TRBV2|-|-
CASTGSRSQGYGGYTF
TGTGCCAGCACGGGTTCGAGGAGCCAGGGGTACGGAGGCTACACCTTC
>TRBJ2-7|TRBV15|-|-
CATSPQGNEQYF
TGTGCCACCAGCCCACAGGGAAACGAGCAGTACTTC
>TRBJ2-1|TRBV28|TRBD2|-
CASRRTSGRDNEQFF
TGTGCCAGCAGGCGGACTAGCGGGAGGGACAATGAGCAGTTCTTC
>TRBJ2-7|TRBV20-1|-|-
CSASGNYEQYF
TGCAGTGCTTCAGGGAACTACGAGCAGTACTTC
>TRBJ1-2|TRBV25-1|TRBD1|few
CASSDYRGVNYGYTF
TGTGCCAGCAGTGACTACAGGGGTGTTAACTATGGCTACACCTTC
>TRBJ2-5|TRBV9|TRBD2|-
CASSVREGSGETQYF
TGTGCCAGCAGCGTGCGGGAGGGATCAGGAGAGACCCAGTACTTC
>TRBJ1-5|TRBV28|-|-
CASSLAGAHQPQHF
TGTGCCAGCAGTTTAGCAGGGGCGCATCAGCCCCAGCATTTT
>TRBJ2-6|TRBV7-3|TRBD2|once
CASSSRAGSSLSGANVLTF
TGTGCCAGCAGCTCTAGAGCGGGGTCTTCCCTCTCTGGGGCCAACGTCCTGACTTTC
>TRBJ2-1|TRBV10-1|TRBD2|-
CASSEGGLGSNEQFF
TGCGCCAGCAGTGAGGGGGGACTAGGAAGCAATGAGCAGTTCTTC
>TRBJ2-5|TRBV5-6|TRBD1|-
CASSLAGQGRETQYF
TGTGCCAGCAGCTTGGCGGGACAGGGGAGAGAGACCCAGTACTTC
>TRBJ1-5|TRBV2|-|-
CASSDSSGSNQPQHF
TGTGCCAGCAGTGACTCTTCGGGTAGCAATCAGCCCCAGCATTTT
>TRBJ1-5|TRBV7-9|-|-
CASSLGAIQPQHF
TGTGCCAGCAGCTTAGGGGCTATTCAGCCCCAGCATTTT
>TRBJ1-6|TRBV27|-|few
CASSFIVDQGKSPLHF
TGTGCCAGCAGTTTCATCGTGGACCAGGGAAAATCACCCCTCCACTTT
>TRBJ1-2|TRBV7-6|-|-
CASSLLQGGNYGYTF
TGTGCCAGCAGCTTACTTCAGGGAGGTAACTATGGCTACACCTTC
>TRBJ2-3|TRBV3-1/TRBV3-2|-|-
CATSRWKTQYF
TGTGCCACCTCCAGGTGGAAGACGCAGTATTTT
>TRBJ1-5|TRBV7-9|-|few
CASSPTGSNQPQHF
TGTGCCAGCAGCCCAACAGGGAGCAATCAGCCCCAGCATTTT
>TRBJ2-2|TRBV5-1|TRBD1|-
CASRAGTATGELFF
TGCGCCAGCAGGGCCGGGACAGCAACCGGGGAGCTGTTTTTT
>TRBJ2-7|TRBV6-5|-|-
CASTQIAYEQYF
TGTGCCAGCACACAGATCGCCTACGAGCAGTACTTC
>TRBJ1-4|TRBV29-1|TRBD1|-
CSGGTDPTNEKLFF
TGCAGCGGGGGGACAGACCCAACTAATGAAAAACTGTTTTTT
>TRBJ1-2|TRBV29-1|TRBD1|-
CSVEPAGPGGGYTF
TGCAGCGTTGAACCCGCCGGGCCAGGGGGTGGCTACACCTTC
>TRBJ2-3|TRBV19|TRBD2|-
CASSIGGLAGTTDTQYF
TGTGCCAGTAGTATAGGAGGACTAGCGGGGACCACAGATACGCAGTATTTT
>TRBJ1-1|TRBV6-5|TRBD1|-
CASSSQGANTEAFF
TGTGCCAGCAGTTCACAGGGGGCGAACACTGAAGCTTTCTTT
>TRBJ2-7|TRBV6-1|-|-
CASSEGRLPYEQYF
TGTGCCAGCAGTGAAGGGCGGTTACCCTACGAGCAGTACTTC
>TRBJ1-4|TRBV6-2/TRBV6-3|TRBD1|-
CASSSTSGQGAPNEKLFF
TGTGCCAGCAGTTCAACCTCAGGACAGGGGGCGCCTAATGAAAAACTGTTTTTT
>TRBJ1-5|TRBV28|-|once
CASSLDLPREAQHF
TGTGCCAGCAGTTTGGATCTTCCCAGAGAGGCCCAGCATTTT
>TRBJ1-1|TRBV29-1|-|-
CSAIDTGSEAFF
TGCAGCGCCATAGACACCGGATCTGAAGCTTTCTTT
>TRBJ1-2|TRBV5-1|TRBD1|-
CASSFSLWDRDRANYGYTF
TGCGCCAGCAGCTTTTCACTTTGGGACCGAGACAGGGCTAACTATGGCTACACCTTC
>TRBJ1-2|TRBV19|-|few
CASTSHRSYGYTF
TGTGCCAGTACCTCACACAGGAGCTATGGCTACACCTTC
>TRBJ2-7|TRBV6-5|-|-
CASSSTAAGAGAEQYF
TGTGCCAGCAGTTCCACGGCAGCGGGCGCTGGGGCCGAGCAGTACTTC
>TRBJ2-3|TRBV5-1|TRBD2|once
CASSQVLAGGLNTQYF
TGCGCCAGCAGCCAAGTACTAGCGGGGGGTCTAAATACGCAGTATTTT
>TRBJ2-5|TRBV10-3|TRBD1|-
CAISEGRGTDQETQYF
TGTGCCATCAGTGAGGGACGAGGGACAGACCAAGAGACCCAGTACTTC
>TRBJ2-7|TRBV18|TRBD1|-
CASSPPYGQGSEQYF
TGTGCCAGCTCACCACCGTATGGACAGGGGAGCGAGCAGTACTTC
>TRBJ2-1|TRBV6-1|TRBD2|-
CASSEGLAGAGYNEQFF
TGTGCCAGCAGTGAGGGACTAGCGGGAGCAGGATACAATGAGCAGTTCTTC
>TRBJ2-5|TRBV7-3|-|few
CASSLGSLAGRETQYF
TGTGCCAGCAGCTTAGGGTCACTAGCAGGACGAGAGACCCAGTACTTC
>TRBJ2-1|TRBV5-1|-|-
CASSFYTGNEQFF
TGCGCCAGCAGCTTCTATACAGGGAATGAGCAGTTCTTC
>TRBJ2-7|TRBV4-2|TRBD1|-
CASSLDRVSYEQYF
TGTGCCAGCAGCCTAGACAGGGTCTCCTACGAGCAGTACTTC
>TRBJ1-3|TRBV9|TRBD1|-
CASSVEGAAGNTIYF
TGTGCCAGCAGCGTCGAGGGGGCTGCTGGAAACACCATATATTTT
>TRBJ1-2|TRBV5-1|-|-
CASSGTTPYGYTF
TGCGCCAGCAGTGGGACAACTCCATATGGCTACACCTTC
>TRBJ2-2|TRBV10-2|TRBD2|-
CASSSYSGGVTGELFF
TGCGCCAGCAGTTCGTATAGCGGGGGAGTAACCGGGGAGCTGTTTTTT
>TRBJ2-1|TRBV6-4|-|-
CASSDFSKPSYNEQFF
TGTGCCAGCAGTGATTTTAGTAAACCGTCCTACAATGAGCAGTTCTTC
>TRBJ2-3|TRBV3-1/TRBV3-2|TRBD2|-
CASTSSGNPDTQYF
TGTGCCAGCACTTCTAGCGGGAACCCAGATACGCAGTATTTT
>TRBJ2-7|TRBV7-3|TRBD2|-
CASSHRLAGVNEQYF
TGTGCCAGCAGCCACCGACTAGCGGGGGTTAACGAGCAGTACTTC
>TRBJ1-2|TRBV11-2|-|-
CASSSAGQANYGYTF
TGTGCCAGCAGCTCGGCGGGGCAAGCTAACTATGGCTACACCTTC
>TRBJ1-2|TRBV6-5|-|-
CASSYSNGGNYGYTF
TGTGCCAGCAGTTACTCCAACGGAGGGAACTATGGCTACACCTTC
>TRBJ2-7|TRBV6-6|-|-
CASSYVGLGGIDEQYF
TGTGCCAGCAGTTACGTGGGGCTGGGCGGGATCGACGAGCAGTACTTC
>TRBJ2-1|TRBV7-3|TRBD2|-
CASSLGLAEYNEQFF
TGTGCCAGCAGCTTAGGACTAGCGGAGTACAATGAGCAGTTCTTC
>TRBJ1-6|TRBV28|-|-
CASSLGFGPLHF
TGTGCCAGCAGTTTAGGTTTCGGGCCCCTCCACTTT
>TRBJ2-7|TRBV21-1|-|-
CASSTQNRTSFQVDEQYF
TGTGCCAGCAGCACGCAAAACAGGACTAGCTTCCAAGTGGACGAGCAGTACTTC
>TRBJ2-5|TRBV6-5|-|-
CASSLGQLRETQYF
TGTGCCAGCAGCCTCGGACAACTCCGGGAGACCCAGTACTTC
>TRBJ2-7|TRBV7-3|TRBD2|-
CASSLRAPLAGRANEQYF
TGTGCCAGCAGCTTACGCGCGCCTCTCGCCGGGAGGGCGAACGAGCAGTACTTC
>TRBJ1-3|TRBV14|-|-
CASSHAGTGTNTIYF
TGTGCCAGCAGCCACGCCGGGACTGGGACAAACACCATATATTTT